These 25 T cell receptor beta chains came from one sample sequenced in a study of tissue T cells after allogeneic stem cell transplantation (dated by TCRdb to 2021 to 2024). Libraries came from the immunoSEQ multiplex PCR assay. TCRdb carries this immuneACCESS record with in-frame sequences only. Its versions omit some clonotypes, under half of them owing to an unresolved V gene in the studies checked, with the rest unexplained. Across this sample there are some 48,000 clones, with around 70% seen only once. The biggest ten clones account for roughly 0.55% of the sample. Sequenced: sorted cells pooled from one or two spleens. Source of these receptors: a pool of C57BL/6 mice in good health.

The count of this clone is one. Gene names denote mouse genes. The read ends 1 residue early relative to the CDR3; the germline J gene fills the gap. The rearrangement links TRBV4 to TRBJ2-5; D is unclear. Trimming took 3 bases from V and 0 from J, leaving 4 bases between them. The germline V gene encodes CDR1 LGHDT and CDR2 YNNKQL (reference sequence). The CDR3 totals 13 residues. CDR3 loop: CASSYLNQDTQYF. The sequenced part of the CDR3 DNA is TGTGCCAGCAGCTACCTTAACCAAGACACCCAGTAC.

Remarks on this clone: Mouse gene names apply. The read ends 1 residue shy of where the CDR3 ends; the end is completed using the germline J gene. The gene calls are TRBV12-1 and TRBJ2-2; 9 bases agree with TRBD2. With 2 bases clipped from V and 1 base from J, the junction kept 10 bases outside the gene matches. Germline V lookup: CDR1 SGHSN, CDR2 HYEKVE. CDR3 size: 18 residues. Here the CDR3 reads CASSPKSGLGINTGQLYF. CDR3 bases read: TGTGCCAGCTCTCCAAAATCAGGACTGGGGATAAACACCGGGCAGCTCTAC.

Comments on this clone: Each gene name is a mouse one. The sequenced fragment ends 1 residue before the CDR3 boundary, so the rest is inferred from the germline J gene. Other DNA sequences within the sample encode an identical CDR3. V is TRBV31 and J is TRBJ2-5; TRBD2 aligns across 9 bases. After removal of 3 bases from V and 5 bases from J, the junction contained 6 bases not matched to a gene. CDR1 is GKSSPN and CDR2 is SITVG in the germline V gene. The CDR3 is made up of 14 amino acids. Here the CDR3 reads CAWSLTGGRDTQYF. The sequenced part of the CDR3 DNA is TGTGCCTGGAGCCTGACTGGGGGACGAGACACCCAGTAC.

A word on this clone: Gene names refer to mouse genes. Read coverage stops 1 residue before the CDR3 terminus; the germline J gene supplies the remainder. The rearrangement links TRBV13-2 to TRBJ1-1, with D unresolved. Trimming removed 0 bases at V and 3 bases at J, with 6 bases between. This CDR3 is 13 amino acids long. Germline CDR1 and CDR2: NNHNN and SYGAGS (reference sequence). CDR3 DNA, as far as it was read: TGTGCCAGCGGTGATGCCGGTGACACAGAAGTCTTC. The encoded protein is CASGDAGDTEVF. The CDR3 in its entirety is CASGDAGDTEVFF.

In the case of this clone: At one boundary the junction diverges from the germline segment, which might be a read error. Gene and germline names: mouse. Incomplete CDR3 DNA: TGTGCCAGCAGTGACCTGGGGGGGCGCTATGAACAGTAC. As protein: CASSDLGGRYEQY. The entire CDR3 is CASSDLGGRYEQYF. The chain is built from TRBV13-2 and TRBJ2-7, with TRBD2 identical over 10 bases. The CDR3 end lies 1 residue beyond the end of the read and is filled in from the germline J gene. The germline CDR1 and CDR2 sequences are NNHNN and SYGAGS (reference sequence). The CDR3 consists of 14 residues.

Points on this clone: Gene names and germline refer to mouse. The read comes to an end 1 residue before the CDR3 does, leaving the germline J gene to fill in the end. The chain uses TRBV19 and TRBJ2-5; the match to TRBD2 covers 7 bases. Unmatched junction bases numbered 0, after V lost 4 bases and J lost 4 bases. The CDR3 sequence is 12 residues long. Germline-derived CDR1 and CDR2 are FNHDT and SITEND (reference sequence). CDR3 region: CASSGLEDTQYF. The part of the CDR3 DNA that was read is TGTGCCAGCAGTGGACTGGAAGACACCCAGTAC. Full variable domain (missing parts from reference TRBV19 and TRBJ2-5): GGIITQTPKFLIGQEGQKLTLKCQQNFNHDTMYWYRQDSGKGLRLIYYSITENDLQKGDLSEGYDASREKKSSFSLTVTSAQKNEMAVFLCASSGLEDTQYFGPGTRLLVL.

About this clone: Gene names and germline match the mouse. The read falls 1 residue short of the CDR3 end, and the missing part is taken from the germline J gene. The chain has TRBV31 and TRBJ1-3, with D possibly TRBD1 on 6 matching bases. CDR1 is GKSSPN and CDR2 is SITVG in the germline V gene. Trimming stripped 0 bases from V and 0 bases from J, with 9 bases between. The CDR3 spans 15 residues. Partial CDR3 DNA: TGTGCCTGGAGTCTAGGGGACAATTCTGGAAATACGCTCTAT. This gives the protein CAWSLGDNSGNTLY. The full CDR3 reads CAWSLGDNSGNTLYF.

A note on this clone: The germline and genes are mouse ones. Read sequence stops 1 residue before the CDR3 end, and the germline J gene provides the missing end. The V call is TRBV16, the J call TRBJ2-1; 7 nucleotides match TRBD1. CDR1 SGHSA and CDR2 FRNQAP come from the germline V gene. Trimming took 4 bases from V and 0 from J; bases not matched to a gene: 3. CDR3 length: 15 amino acids. CDR3 loop: CASSYGQDNYAEQFF. The CDR3 bases that were read are TGTGCAAGCAGCTATGGACAGGATAACTATGCTGAGCAGTTC.

As concerns this clone: Gene names and germline match the mouse. Incomplete CDR3 DNA: TGTGCCTGGAGTCTGGGACACTCAAACTCCGACTACACC. It yields the protein CAWSLGHSNSDYT. The whole CDR3 protein is CAWSLGHSNSDYTF. The J gene is TRBJ1-2, the V gene TRBV31; possible D gene TRBD1, 6 bases. From the germline J gene comes the end of the CDR3, since the read stops 1 residue before it. The CDR3 length is 14 residues. The V gene's germline CDR1 is GKSSPN and CDR2 SITVG. V lost 0 bases and J lost 0, with 8 bases in between.

This clone was observed once. The genes and germline here are from mouse. The sequenced fragment ends 1 residue before the CDR3 boundary, so the rest is inferred from the germline J gene. This chain uses TRBV16 with TRBJ2-3; the D is unclear. V lost 2 bases to trimming and J lost 0 bases, with 6 bases between them. Germline V gene data show CDR1 as SGHSA and CDR2 as FRNQAP. There are 14 residues in the CDR3. CDR3 sequence: CASSLIGSAETLYF. CDR3 DNA (partial): TGTGCAAGCAGCTTAATTGGGAGTGCAGAAACGCTGTAT.

Note on this clone: The genes and germline here are from mouse. The CDR3 end is not reached by the read, which stops 1 residue before it; the germline J gene fills it in. The V call is TRBV1, the J call TRBJ2-4, with 9 bases lining up with TRBD2. Trimming cost V 1 base and J 1 base; bases outside gene matches: 3. Germline CDR1 and CDR2: NSQYPW and LRSPGD (reference sequence). This CDR3 has 16 amino acids. The chain's CDR3 is CTCSAGAGGGQNTLYF. CDR3 bases read: TGCACCTGCAGTGCAGGGGCTGGGGGGGGTCAAAACACCTTGTAC.

This clone was found a few times. Genes and germline are mouse. The CDR3 end falls 1 residue outside the read, so it is completed with the germline J gene. The chain uses TRBV26 and TRBJ1-5; TRBD1 aligns across 12 bases. Germline CDR1 and CDR2: KGHPV and FQNQEV (reference sequence). V lost 1 base and J lost 2; bases outside the gene matches: 3. CDR3 length: 17 residues. The CDR3 reads CASSLWDRGRDNQAPLF. Partial CDR3 DNA: TGTGCCAGCAGTCTGTGGGACAGGGGGCGCGACAACCAGGCTCCGCTT.

A note on this clone: Genes here carry mouse names. The read halts 1 residue ahead of the CDR3 end, with the missing end drawn from the germline J gene. The genes are TRBV17 and TRBJ1-1; D may be TRBD1 (5 bases). The length of the CDR3 is 14 residues. From germline, CDR1 is MNHDT and CDR2 YYDKIL. V was trimmed by 0 bases and J by 4 bases, leaving 9 bases between them. The sequenced CDR3 bases are TGTGCTAGCAGTAGAGAGGGGGGAGGCACAGAAGTCTTC. Amino acids: CASSREGGGTEVF. The CDR3 in full is CASSREGGGTEVFF.

As concerns this clone: The germline and genes are mouse ones. From the germline J gene comes the end of the CDR3, since the read stops 1 residue before it. The V and J genes are TRBV13-2 and TRBJ2-5, with 10 bases that match TRBD2. The CDR3 consists of 15 residues. V lost 2 bases, J lost 2 bases, and 2 bases stayed unmatched. Germline V gene data show CDR1 as NNHNN and CDR2 as SYGAGS (reference sequence). The CDR3 reads CASGDWGGAQDTQYF. Partial CDR3 DNA: TGTGCCAGCGGTGACTGGGGGGGCGCCCAAGACACCCAGTAC.

On this clone: Any gene name here is a mouse gene name. Sequencing ends 1 residue short of the CDR3 end; the germline J gene provides the rest. This chain links TRBV13-2 with TRBJ2-5; 10 bases align to TRBD1. The CDR3 spans 14 residues. Trimming took 2 bases from V and 5 from J; bases not matched to a gene: 2. The germline CDR1 and CDR2 sequences are NNHNN and SYGAGS (reference sequence). The CDR3 loop is CASGETGGGDTQYF. The part of the CDR3 DNA that was read is TGTGCCAGCGGTGAGACAGGGGGCGGAGACACCCAGTAC.

This clone was counted between two and nine times. Here the gene names and germline are mouse. The read terminates 1 residue before the CDR3 end, so the remaining end is supplied by the germline J gene. The chain uses TRBV16 and TRBJ2-7; 11 bases match TRBD2. V was pared by 1 base and J by 2 bases, with 1 base of the junction left unmatched. This CDR3 is 15 amino acids long. Germline V gives CDR1 SGHSA, CDR2 FRNQAP. This CDR3 is CASSLGTGGPYEQYF. CDR3 DNA (partial): TGTGCAAGCAGCTTAGGGACTGGGGGGCCCTATGAACAGTAC.

Comment on this clone: Mouse germline and gene names are used. The read comes to an end 1 residue before the CDR3 does, leaving the germline J gene to fill in the end. The chain carries TRBV17 and TRBJ2-3; 7 bases are a match to TRBD1. With V trimmed by 1 base and J by 0 bases, 4 bases remained unmatched. Germline V lookup: CDR1 MNHDT, CDR2 YYDKIL. This CDR3 contains 16 residues. The covered CDR3 bases are TGTGCTAGCAGTAGAGGACAGGGAGCTAGTGCAGAAACGCTGTAT. It encodes CASSRGQGASAETLY. From start to end, the CDR3 is CASSRGQGASAETLYF. The full variable domain, completed using reference TRBV17 and TRBJ2-3, is DTTVKQNPRYKLARVGKPVNLICSQTMNHDTMYWYQKKPNQAPKLLLFYYDKILNREADTFEKFQSSRPNNSFCSLYIGSAGLEYSAMYLCASSRGQGASAETLYFGSGTRLTVL.

In regard to this clone: The gene names here belong to mouse. The CDR3 end lies 1 residue beyond the end of the read and is filled in from the germline J gene. Distinct nucleotide sequences in the sample also encode this CDR3. The chain recombines TRBV26 with TRBJ1-1; D is unresolved. CDR3 length: 13 residues. Germline values: CDR1 KGHPV, CDR2 FQNQEV (reference sequence). V was cut by 0 bases and J by 1 base, with 3 bases left in between. This chain's CDR3 is CASSLSGNTEVFF. The part of the CDR3 DNA that was read is TGTGCCAGCAGTCTGTCCGGGAACACAGAAGTCTTC.

Comment on this clone: All gene names here are mouse names. CDR3 DNA, as far as it was read: TGTGCCAGCAGCTTAGAAGGGGACCAAGACACCCAGTAC. Translating gives CASSLEGDQDTQY. The full CDR3 is CASSLEGDQDTQYF. J is TRBJ2-5 and V is TRBV3, with a weak D call TRBD1 (5 bases). The read ends 1 residue shy of where the CDR3 ends; the end is completed using the germline J gene. Germline V gene lookup returns CDR1 SNHLY and CDR2 FYNGKV (reference sequence). Trimming stripped 1 base from V and 1 base from J, with 6 bases between. The CDR3 loop spans 14 amino acids.

Turning to this clone: The genes and germline here are from mouse. The read ends 1 residue shy of where the CDR3 ends; the end is completed using the germline J gene. The chain is built from TRBV13-2 and TRBJ1-2, with 7 bases lining up with TRBD1. Germline loops: CDR1 NNHNN, CDR2 SYGAGS (reference sequence). This CDR3 comprises 13 residues. V was pared by 3 bases and J by 4 bases, with 3 bases of the junction left unmatched. Incomplete CDR3 DNA: TGTGCCAGCGGTGGCACAGGGGTCTCCGACTACACC. The encoded protein is CASGGTGVSDYT. The full CDR3 protein reads CASGGTGVSDYTF.

Remarks on this clone: Gene names are the mouse ones. The sequenced fragment ends 1 residue before the CDR3 boundary, so the rest is inferred from the germline J gene. The chain has TRBV13-3 and TRBJ1-3, with a tentative D call TRBD1 (5 bases). V was trimmed by 4 bases and J by 0 bases, leaving 8 bases between them. Germline V gene lookup returns CDR1 NNHDY and CDR2 SYVADS. CDR3 size: 14 residues. Incomplete CDR3 DNA: TGTGCCAGCAGTAAGACAGATTCTGGAAATACGCTCTAT. Its protein product is CASSKTDSGNTLY. The whole CDR3 protein is CASSKTDSGNTLYF.

Details on this clone: Mouse names are used for the genes. The CDR3 is cut off 1 residue early in the read; its end comes from the germline J gene. The chain is built from TRBV23 and TRBJ2-3; the D call of TRBD1 is as the table states it, not checked on the DNA. The CDR3 runs 13 residues. Germline CDR1 KGHTA, CDR2 FQNQQP. CDR3 DNA, as far as it was read: TGCTCCAGCAGTCCTCAGGGAGGCGAAACGCTGTAT. Translating gives CSSSPQGGETLY. The full CDR3 reads CSSSPQGGETLYF.

To note about this clone: Gene names are the mouse ones. The read is 1 residue too short to cover the CDR3 end, so that end is filled in from the germline J gene. The chain links TRBV2 to TRBJ1-2, with TRBD1 matching over 8 bases. This CDR3 has 14 amino acids. Germline V gives CDR1 LGHNA, CDR2 YSYQKL. V gave up 3 bases and J gave up 3 bases; unmatched junction bases: 3. The CDR3 loop reads CASSQGQEYSDYTF. The CDR3 bases that were read are TGTGCCAGCAGCCAGGGACAGGAATACTCCGACTACACC.

This clone was recorded a few times. Gene and germline names: mouse. CDR3 sequence: CASSLVGNTGQLYF. Partial CDR3 DNA: TGTGCAAGCAGCTTAGTGGGGAACACCGGGCAGCTCTAC. The chain employs TRBV16 and TRBJ2-2; D may be TRBD2 (5 bases). With the read ending 1 residue before the CDR3 end, the germline J gene is used to fill in that end. The length of the CDR3 is 14 residues. V shed 1 base and J shed 2 bases, with 5 bases lying between them. Germline-derived CDR1 and CDR2 are SGHSA and FRNQAP.

This clone showed up just a few times. All gene names here are mouse names. The CDR3 sequence is CGAFRLANSDYTF. CDR3 DNA (partial): TGTGGTGCTTTCAGACTTGCAAACTCCGACTACACC. The chain recombines TRBV20 with TRBJ1-2; D call uncertain. Read data end 1 residue before the CDR3 end; the end is taken from the germline J gene. Trimming left V 5 bases short and J 0 bases short, with 10 bases between. This CDR3 has 13 amino acids. Germline V lookup: CDR1 GFQATS, CDR2 STVNSAI.